Here is one TCR beta chain with its context. Its target is unknown. With UMI labels, 5' RACE was used to prepare the TRB cDNA libraries. Using the 5' RACE reads, TCRdb records one entry per CDR3 protein without DNA. The table for this sample gives 55,000 to 65,000 distinct CDR3 sequences. With around 290,000 cells each, the CD8+ T cell subsets were individually sorted in triplicate. Within the CD8+ T cell compartment, naive cells were CD45RO-CCR7+CD27+CD95-. The CDR3 runs to 12 residues. CDR1 is SEHNR and CDR2 is FQNEAQ in the germline V gene (reference sequence). This record belongs to a study of CXCR3-negative and CXCR3-positive naive CD8 T cells. Findings and caveats of the study: For CXCR3-positive naive cells, TRB CDR3s were more hydrophobic than those of CXCR3-negative naive cells. Naive cells used TRBV-TRBJ genes in much the same way whether CXCR3-negative or CXCR3-positive; memory cells did not.

The sequenced sample was naive CXCR3- CD8+ T cells from blood. Subset reported: CD45RO-CCR7+CD27+CD95- naive CD8+ T cells lacking CXCR3 (TNR3-). The rearrangement joins TRBV7-9 to TRBJ1-2. The TCR comes from a human donor in good health. Some clones in this sample may be carry-over from other donors' samples. The CDR3 loop is CADSAANYGYTF. The variable domain in full, completed from reference TRBV7-9 and TRBJ1-2, reads DTGVSQNPRHKITKRGQNVTFRCDPISEHNRLYWYRQTLGQGPEFLTYFQNEAQLEKSRLLSDRFSAERPKGSFSTLEIQRTEQGDSAMYLCADSAANYGYTFGSGTRLTVV.